The 28 T cell receptor beta chains below all came from one sample that was sequenced in a study of blood T cell repertoires in COVID-19. The data were produced by immunoSEQ multiplex PCR, yet TCRdb's version contains in-frame clones alone and is incomplete. This sample has hundreds of thousands of clones, with 85% to 90% found just once. Input material: peripheral blood. The source is a woman in her thirties or forties who had recovered from COVID-19.

V is TRBV19 and J is TRBJ1-2, with D possibly matching TRBD1 (5 bases). The ends were cut back, 6 bases at V and 2 bases at J, with 16 bases in the middle. The CDR3 totals 15 residues. Per the germline V gene, CDR1 is LNHDA and CDR2 is SQIVND (reference sequence). The CDR3 sequence: CASSQGGVGNYGYTF. CDR3 bases: TGTGCCAGTAGCCAGGGAGGGGTAGGGAACTATGGCTACACCTTC. The full variable domain, its missing parts supplied by reference TRBV19 and TRBJ1-2, is DGGITQSPKYLFRKEGQNVTLSCEQNLNHDAMYWYRQDPGQGLRLIYYSQIVNDFQKGDIAEGYSVSREKKESFPLTVTSAQKNPTAFYLCASSQGGVGNYGYTFGSGTRLTVV.

The gene calls are TRBV6-6 and TRBJ2-7, with D unclear. Trimming stripped 6 bases from V and 6 bases from J, with 12 bases between. Per germline, CDR1 MNHNY and CDR2 SVGAGI (reference sequence). The CDR3 runs 12 residues. The DNA for the CDR3 is TGTGCCAGCAGCCACAGCCCCGCCGAGCAGTACTTC. Protein: CASSHSPAEQYF.

The chain links TRBV11-2 to TRBJ1-1; the D gene is possibly TRBD1 (6 bases). CDR1 and CDR2 (germline): SGHAT, FQNNGV. Trimming removed 2 bases at V and 2 bases at J, with 18 bases between. CDR3 length: 17 amino acids. Here the CDR3 DNA reads TGTGCCAGCAGCTTACTTCCCAGGGGTCGAGGAAACACTGAAGCTTTCTTT. Translated, it gives CASSLLPRGRGNTEAFF. Supplemented by reference TRBV11-2 and TRBJ1-1, the full variable domain reads EAGVAQSPRYKIIEKRQSVAFWCNPISGHATLYWYQQILGQGPKLLIQFQNNGVVDDSQLPKDRFSAERLKGVDSTLKIQPAKLEDSAVYLCASSLLPRGRGNTEAFFGQGTRLTVV.

The J gene is TRBJ2-5, the V gene TRBV10-3; 7 bases are shared with TRBD1. In germline, CDR1 is ENHRY, CDR2 SYGVKD. The V and J ends lost 6 bases and 2 bases, in that order; junction bases with no gene match: 6. CDR3 length: 14 amino acids. The CDR3: CAISLQGKQETQYF. The DNA for the CDR3 is TGTGCCATCAGCCTACAGGGGAAACAAGAGACCCAGTACTTC.

V and J are TRBV12-3 or TRBV12-4 and TRBJ1-2; possibly TRBD1 for D (5 bases). The CDR3 covers 13 residues. V lost 6 bases, J lost 4 bases, and 12 bases lay in between. The CDR3 region is CASSPDSLYGYTF. CDR3 sequence (DNA): TGTGCCAGCAGCCCCGACAGCCTCTATGGCTACACCTTC.

This chain connects TRBV7-9 to TRBJ1-2; possibly TRBD1 for D (6 bases). CDR3 length equals 13 residues. Germline CDR1 SEHNR, CDR2 FQNEAQ (reference sequence). V was trimmed by 8 bases and J by 2 bases, leaving 12 bases between them. Here the CDR3 reads CASGSQGNYGYTF. CDR3 nucleotides: TGTGCCAGCGGGTCCCAGGGGAACTATGGCTACACCTTC.

The gene calls are TRBV2 and TRBJ2-2; 7 bases map to TRBD2. Per the germline V gene, CDR1 is SNHLY and CDR2 is FYNNEI. Losses at the gene ends were 2 bases for V and 7 bases for J; bases not matched to a gene: 13. CDR3 length: 17 residues. The DNA for the CDR3 is TGTGCCAGCAGTGAATCCCGGGCCGGGAGGAGGGGCGGGGAGCTGTTTTTT. Translation gives CASSESRAGRRGGELFF. The full variable domain, with the rest looked up from reference TRBV2 and TRBJ2-2, is EPEVTQTPSHQVTQMGQEVILRCVPISNHLYFYWYRQILGQKVEFLVSFYNNEISEKSEIFDDQFSVERPDGSNFTLKIRSTKLEDSAMYFCASSESRAGRRGGELFFGEGSRLTVL.

The rearrangement uses TRBV5-6 and TRBJ2-5; 9 bases map to TRBD2. The CDR3 contains 15 residues. Germline CDR1 SGHDT, CDR2 YYEEEE. V lost 2 bases and J lost 5; bases outside the gene matches: 7. The chain's CDR3 is CASSFPAGGGETQYF. The DNA of the CDR3 is TGTGCCAGCAGCTTCCCTGCGGGAGGGGGCGAGACCCAGTACTTC.

V is TRBV6-2 or TRBV6-3 and J is TRBJ2-5, with a tentative D call TRBD1 (5 bases). This CDR3 has 12 amino acids. Trimming took off 2 bases at V and 7 bases at J, with 8 bases between the two ends. Per the germline V gene, CDR1 is MNHEY and CDR2 is SVGEGT. CDR3: CASSYQGVTQYF. The CDR3 nucleotides read TGTGCCAGCAGTTACCAGGGTGTGACCCAGTACTTC.

This clone occurred a few times. The rearrangement links TRBV5-1 to TRBJ1-4; D remains ambiguous. The CDR3 sequence is 15 residues long. The V gene lost 4 bases and the J gene lost 0 bases, with 10 bases spanning the gap. CDR1 and CDR2 (germline): SGHRS, YFSETQ. The CDR3 DNA is TGCGCCAGCAGCCCTGGGGAGACAACTAATGAAAAACTGTTTTTT. Amino acid sequence: CASSPGETTNEKLFF.

This clone was counted between two and nine times. CDR3 loop: CASSLALVAGELFF. For the CDR3, the DNA is TGTGCCAGCAGCTTAGCGCTGGTAGCCGGGGAGCTGTTTTTT. The chain joins TRBV7-2 to TRBJ2-2; D is uncertain. Germline V CDR1 and CDR2: SGHTA, FQGNSA. V was trimmed by 0 bases and J by 6 bases, leaving 8 bases between them. The CDR3 length is 14 residues. The full variable domain, with the rest looked up from reference TRBV7-2 and TRBJ2-2, is GAGVSQSPSNKVTEKGKDVELRCDPISGHTALYWYRQSLGQGLEFLIYFQGNSAPDKSGLPSDRFSAERTGGSVSTLTIQRTQQEDSAVYLCASSLALVAGELFFGEGSRLTVL.

V is TRBV19 and J is TRBJ2-4; 12 bases fit TRBD2. Germline CDR1 reads LNHDA; CDR2 reads SQIVND (reference sequence). Germline trimming cut 4 bases from V and 8 bases from J; bases unmatched to any gene: 3. The CDR3 runs to 14 residues. For the CDR3, the DNA is TGTGCCAGTAGTACTAGCGGGAGGGGGGACATTCAGTACTTC. It is translated as CASSTSGRGDIQYF.

The chain is built from TRBV7-2 and TRBJ1-5, with 7 bases that match TRBD1. CDR3 size: 15 residues. Germline V lookup: CDR1 SGHTA, CDR2 FQGNSA. V lost 5 bases and J lost 6; bases outside the gene matches: 10. The CDR3 here is CASSPRGQSRQPQHF. In nucleotides, the CDR3 is TGTGCCAGCAGCCCTCGGGGACAGAGCCGTCAGCCCCAGCATTTT.

The V and J genes are TRBV23-1 and TRBJ1-2; TRBD1 might be the D (5 bases). TRBV23-1 is recorded as an ORF, its role being uncertain. CDR3 length: 15 residues. V lost 4 bases to trimming and J lost 4 bases, with 16 bases between them. Here the CDR3 DNA reads TGCGCCAGCAGTCCCCTGGGGGAGGGATGCTATGGCTACACCTTC. Protein product: CASSPLGEGCYGYTF.

The rearrangement links TRBV10-3 to TRBJ2-7; 13 bases are a match to TRBD2. There are 13 residues in the CDR3. CDR1 ENHRY and CDR2 SYGVKD come from the germline V gene. V shed 10 bases and J 6 bases; nucleotides not matched to a gene: 6. The CDR3 region is CATLLAGGGEQYF. The DNA for the CDR3 is TGTGCCACCCTACTAGCGGGAGGGGGCGAGCAGTACTTC.

This chain joins TRBV27 and TRBJ1-4, with 7 bases lining up with TRBD1. Germline CDR1 and CDR2: MNHEY and SMNVEV (reference sequence). The CDR3 has 16 amino acids. V dropped 4 bases and J dropped 6; count of bases not matched to a gene: 11. CDR3 coding DNA: TGTGCCAGCAGTTCCCGGACAGGCCGATGGGATGAAAAACTGTTTTTT. Amino acid sequence: CASSSRTGRWDEKLFF.

This chain connects TRBV27 to TRBJ2-3, with D hard to call. CDR1 and CDR2 (germline): MNHEY, SMNVEV (reference sequence). This CDR3 comprises 13 residues. V was cut by 4 bases and J by 6 bases, with 11 bases left in between. The CDR3 DNA sequence: TGTGCCAGCAGTTCCCCGCGCGGTGATACGCAGTATTTT. Its translation is CASSSPRGDTQYF.

The chain uses TRBV6-5 and TRBJ1-5; possibly TRBD1 for D (5 bases). Germline assignment: CDR1 MNHEY and CDR2 SVGAGI. CDR3 length: 12 amino acids. V was shortened by 8 bases and J by 4 bases, with 9 bases between the two germline ends. The CDR3 here is CASGARNQPQHF. For the CDR3, the DNA is TGTGCCAGCGGGGCAAGAAATCAGCCCCAGCATTTT.

There are a few counts of this clone. The chain links TRBV27 to TRBJ1-1, with D uncertain. Between the trimmed V and J ends, which lost 0 bases and 8 bases, there was a span of 7 bases. The germline V gene has CDR1 MNHEY and CDR2 SMNVEV (reference sequence). CDR3 length: 12 residues. The CDR3 DNA is TGTGCCAGCAGTTTATCGGGGAGGGAAGCTTTCTTT. As protein: CASSLSGREAFF.

This chain uses TRBV19 with TRBJ1-2, with 7 positions matching TRBD1. Germline V lookup: CDR1 LNHDA, CDR2 SQIVND (reference sequence). The trim removed 5 bases at V and 0 bases at J, leaving 6 bases unmatched. The CDR3 spans 15 residues. The CDR3 reads CASSVRDSPNYGYTF. In nucleotides, the CDR3 is TGTGCCAGTAGTGTACGGGACAGCCCTAACTATGGCTACACCTTC.

V is TRBV29-1 and J is TRBJ2-1; the match to TRBD2 covers 11 bases. With 4 bases clipped from V and 7 bases from J, the junction kept 15 bases outside the gene matches. Germline V CDR1 and CDR2: SQVTM, ANQGSEA. The CDR3 length is 17 residues. The CDR3 DNA follows: TGCAGCGTTGGACCCCCTAGCGGGAGGTGGTCTGGGAATGAGCAGTTCTTC. As protein: CSVGPPSGRWSGNEQFF.

The chain carries TRBV24-1 and TRBJ2-7; D is undetermined. The CDR3 runs to 13 residues. CDR1 is KGHDR, CDR2 SFDVKD, per germline. Trimming pared 5 bases from V and 5 bases from J, leaving 12 bases between. CDR3 coding DNA: TGTGCCACCAGTGGCCCATACCCGGACGAGCAGTACTTC. Amino acid sequence: CATSGPYPDEQYF.

This rearrangement joins TRBV15 to TRBJ1-2; 8 bases are a match to TRBD1. V shed 1 base, J shed 8 bases, and the junction held 9 bases outside the gene matches. Germline values: CDR1 LNHNV, CDR2 YYDKDF (reference sequence). The CDR3 has 15 amino acids. CDR3 loop: CATSRAGSGGRGYTF. The CDR3 DNA sequence: TGTGCCACCAGCAGAGCGGGCTCAGGGGGCAGAGGCTACACCTTC.

The chain carries TRBV19 and TRBJ1-1; 10 positions match TRBD1. CDR3 length: 15 residues. Germline CDR1 is LNHDA and CDR2 is SQIVND (reference sequence). V was pared by 5 bases and J by 6 bases, with 9 bases of the junction left unmatched. The CDR3 protein is CASSPRTGGSSEAFF. In DNA form, the CDR3 reads TGTGCCAGTAGTCCGCGGACAGGGGGGTCGTCTGAAGCTTTCTTT.

This chain uses TRBV6-5 with TRBJ2-7; 11 positions agree with TRBD1. Trimming cost V 4 bases and J 2 bases; bases outside gene matches: 1. Germline V lookup: CDR1 MNHEY, CDR2 SVGAGI. This CDR3 region has 14 residues. The CDR3 DNA sequence: TGTGCCAGCAGTTTGGGACAGGGGGCCTACGAGCAGTACTTC. Its protein product is CASSLGQGAYEQYF.

This rearrangement joins TRBV3-1 (or the pseudogene TRBV3-2) to TRBJ2-6, with 8 positions matching TRBD2. Germline V gene sequence: CDR1 LGHDT, CDR2 YNNKEL (reference sequence). The CDR3 is made up of 15 amino acids. With V trimmed by 6 bases and J by 3 bases, 4 bases remained unmatched. CDR3 sequence reads: CASRQAGGGANVLTF. Here the CDR3 DNA reads TGTGCCAGCAGGCAGGCGGGGGGTGGGGCCAACGTCCTGACTTTC.

This chain uses TRBV5-1 with TRBJ1-1; 8 bases map to TRBD1. Trimming cost V 4 bases and J 4 bases; bases outside gene matches: 6. Germline V gives CDR1 SGHRS, CDR2 YFSETQ. The CDR3 consists of 14 residues. DNA for the CDR3: TGCGCCAGCAGCCAAACCGACAGGGGCACTGAAGCTTTCTTT. This sequence encodes CASSQTDRGTEAFF. The full variable domain, with the rest looked up from reference TRBV5-1 and TRBJ1-1, is KAGVTQTPRYLIKTRGQQVTLSCSPISGHRSVSWYQQTPGQGLQFLFEYFSETQRNKGNFPGRFSGRQFSNSRSEMNVSTLELGDSALYLCASSQTDRGTEAFFGQGTRLTVV.

The chain carries TRBV14 and TRBJ1-2, with TRBD1 matching over 11 bases. The germline CDR1 and CDR2 sequences are SGHDN and FVKESK. The junction had 3 bases not matched to a gene; V was cut back by 0 bases and J by 6 bases. This CDR3 is 15 amino acids long. The CDR3 region has the DNA TGTGCCAGCAGCCAAGATTGGACAGGGGGCCATGGCTACACCTTC. Its protein is CASSQDWTGGHGYTF.